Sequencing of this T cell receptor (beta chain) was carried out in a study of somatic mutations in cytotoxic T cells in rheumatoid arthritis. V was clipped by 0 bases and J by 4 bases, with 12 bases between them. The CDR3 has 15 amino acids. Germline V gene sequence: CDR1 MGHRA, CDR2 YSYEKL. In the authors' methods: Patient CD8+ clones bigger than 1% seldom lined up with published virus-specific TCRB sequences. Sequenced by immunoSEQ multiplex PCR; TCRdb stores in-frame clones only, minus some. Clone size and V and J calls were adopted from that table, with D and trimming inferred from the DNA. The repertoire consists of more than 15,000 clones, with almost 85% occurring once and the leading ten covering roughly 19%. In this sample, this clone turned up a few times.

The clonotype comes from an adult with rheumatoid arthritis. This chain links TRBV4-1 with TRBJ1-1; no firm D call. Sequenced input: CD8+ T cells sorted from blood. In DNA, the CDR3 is TGCGCCAGCAGCCAAGAAAATTGGGGTTCCACTGAAGCTTTCTTT. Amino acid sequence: CASSQENWGSTEAFF.